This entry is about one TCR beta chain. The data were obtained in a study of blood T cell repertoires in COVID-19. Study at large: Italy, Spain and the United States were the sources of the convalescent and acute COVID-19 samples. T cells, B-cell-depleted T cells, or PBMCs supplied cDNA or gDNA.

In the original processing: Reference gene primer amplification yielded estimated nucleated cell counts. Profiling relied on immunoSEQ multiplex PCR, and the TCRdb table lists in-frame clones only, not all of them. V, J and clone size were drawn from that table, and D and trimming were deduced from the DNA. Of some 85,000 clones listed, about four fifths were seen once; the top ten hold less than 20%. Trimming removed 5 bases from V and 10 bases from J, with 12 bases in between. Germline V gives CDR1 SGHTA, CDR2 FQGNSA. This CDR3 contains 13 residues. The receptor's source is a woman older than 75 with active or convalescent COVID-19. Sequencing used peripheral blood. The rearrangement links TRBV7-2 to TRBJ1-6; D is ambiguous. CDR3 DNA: TGTGCCAGCAGCCCCGGGATTTTGTCACCCCTCCACTTT. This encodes CASSPGILSPLHF.